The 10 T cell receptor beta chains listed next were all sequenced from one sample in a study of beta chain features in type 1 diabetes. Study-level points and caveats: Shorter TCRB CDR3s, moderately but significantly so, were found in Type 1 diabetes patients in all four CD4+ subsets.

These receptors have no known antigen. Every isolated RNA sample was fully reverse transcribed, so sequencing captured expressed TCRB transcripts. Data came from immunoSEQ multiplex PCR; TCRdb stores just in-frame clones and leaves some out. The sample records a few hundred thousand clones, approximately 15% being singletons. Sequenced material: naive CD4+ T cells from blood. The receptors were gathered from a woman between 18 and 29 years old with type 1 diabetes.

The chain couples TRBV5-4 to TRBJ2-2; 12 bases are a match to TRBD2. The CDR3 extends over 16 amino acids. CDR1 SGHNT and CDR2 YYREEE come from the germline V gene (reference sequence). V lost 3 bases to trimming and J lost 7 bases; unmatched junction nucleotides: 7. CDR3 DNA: TGTGCCAGCAGCTCCAGACTAGCGGGAGAGGTCGGGGAGCTGTTTTTT. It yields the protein CASSSRLAGEVGELFF.

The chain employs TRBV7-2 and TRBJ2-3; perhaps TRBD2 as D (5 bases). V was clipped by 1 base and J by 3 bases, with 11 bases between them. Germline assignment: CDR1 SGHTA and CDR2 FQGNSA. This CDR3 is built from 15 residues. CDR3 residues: CASSLVGGATDTQYF. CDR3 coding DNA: TGTGCCAGCAGCTTAGTTGGAGGTGCGACAGATACGCAGTATTTT.

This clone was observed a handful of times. CDR3 DNA: TGTGCCTCAAAAGGCGGCCGACGGAACACTGAAGCTTTCTTT. As protein: CASKGGRRNTEAFF. The rearrangement links TRBV30 to TRBJ1-1; no clear D gene. This CDR3 contains 14 residues. V dropped 7 bases and J dropped 1 base, with 16 bases sitting between them. CDR1 is GTSNPN, CDR2 SVGIG, per germline (reference sequence).

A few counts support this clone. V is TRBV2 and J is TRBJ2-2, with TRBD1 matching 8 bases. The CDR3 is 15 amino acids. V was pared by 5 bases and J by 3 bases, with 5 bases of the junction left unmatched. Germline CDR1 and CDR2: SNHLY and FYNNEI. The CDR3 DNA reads TGTGCCAGCAGTAAGACAGGGGCCCACACCGGGGAGCTGTTTTTT. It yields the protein CASSKTGAHTGELFF.

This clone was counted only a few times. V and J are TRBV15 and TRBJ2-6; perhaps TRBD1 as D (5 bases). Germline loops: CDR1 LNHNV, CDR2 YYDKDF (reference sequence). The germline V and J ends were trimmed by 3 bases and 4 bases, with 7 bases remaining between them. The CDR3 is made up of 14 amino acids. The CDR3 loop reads CATSRNRGANVLTF. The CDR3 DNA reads TGTGCCACCAGCAGGAACAGGGGGGCCAACGTCCTGACTTTC.

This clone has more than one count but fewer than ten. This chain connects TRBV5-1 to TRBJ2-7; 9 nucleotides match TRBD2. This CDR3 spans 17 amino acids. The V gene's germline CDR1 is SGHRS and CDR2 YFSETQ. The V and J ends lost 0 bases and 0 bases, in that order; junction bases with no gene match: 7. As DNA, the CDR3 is TGCGCCAGCAGCTTGGCCGCGGCGGGAGGGCCCTCCTACGAGCAGTACTTC. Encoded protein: CASSLAAAGGPSYEQYF.

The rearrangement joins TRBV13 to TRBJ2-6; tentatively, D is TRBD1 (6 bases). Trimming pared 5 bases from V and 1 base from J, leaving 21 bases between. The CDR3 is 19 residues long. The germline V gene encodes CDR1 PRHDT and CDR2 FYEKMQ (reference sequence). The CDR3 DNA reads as TGTGCCAGCAGCACGAATAGCGACAGGCTCCCATCTGGGGCCAACGTCCTGACTTTC. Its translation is CASSTNSDRLPSGANVLTF.

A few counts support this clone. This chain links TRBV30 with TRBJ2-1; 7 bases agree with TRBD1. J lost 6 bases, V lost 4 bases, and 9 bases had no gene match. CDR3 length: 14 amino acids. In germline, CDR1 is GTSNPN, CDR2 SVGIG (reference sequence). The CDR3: CAWITAGGVNEQFF. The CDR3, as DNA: TGTGCCTGGATAACGGCAGGGGGTGTCAATGAGCAGTTCTTC.

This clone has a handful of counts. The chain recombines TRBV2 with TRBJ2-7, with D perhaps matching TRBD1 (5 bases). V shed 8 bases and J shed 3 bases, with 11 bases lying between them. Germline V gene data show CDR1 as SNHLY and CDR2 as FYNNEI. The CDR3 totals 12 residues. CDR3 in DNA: TGTGCCAGCTATTACGACAGCTACGAGCAGTACTTC. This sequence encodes CASYYDSYEQYF.

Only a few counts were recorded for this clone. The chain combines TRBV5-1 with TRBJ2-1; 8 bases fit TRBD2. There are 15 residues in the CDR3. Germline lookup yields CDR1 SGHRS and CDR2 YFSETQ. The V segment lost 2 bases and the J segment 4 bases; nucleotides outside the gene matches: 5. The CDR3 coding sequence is TGCGCCAGCAGCTTACCGGGACTAGGTTACAATGAGCAGTTCTTC. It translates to CASSLPGLGYNEQFF.